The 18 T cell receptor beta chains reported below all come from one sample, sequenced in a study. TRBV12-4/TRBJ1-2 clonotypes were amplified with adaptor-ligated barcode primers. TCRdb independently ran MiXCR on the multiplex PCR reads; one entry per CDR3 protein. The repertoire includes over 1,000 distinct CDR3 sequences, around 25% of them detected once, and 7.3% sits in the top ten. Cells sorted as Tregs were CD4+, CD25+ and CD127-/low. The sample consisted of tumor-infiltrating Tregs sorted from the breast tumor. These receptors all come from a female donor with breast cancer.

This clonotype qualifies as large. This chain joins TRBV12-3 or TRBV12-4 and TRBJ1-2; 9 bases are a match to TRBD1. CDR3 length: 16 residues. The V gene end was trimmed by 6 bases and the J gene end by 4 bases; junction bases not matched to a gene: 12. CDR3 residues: CASRAPLDRGSYGYTF. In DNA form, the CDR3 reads TGTGCCAGCAGAGCGCCTTTGGACAGGGGTAGCTATGGCTACACCTTC.

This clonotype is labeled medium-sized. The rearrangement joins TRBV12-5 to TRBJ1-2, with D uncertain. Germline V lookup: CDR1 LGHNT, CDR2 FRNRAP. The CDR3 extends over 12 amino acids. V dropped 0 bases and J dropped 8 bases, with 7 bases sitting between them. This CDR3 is CASGLVAKGYTF. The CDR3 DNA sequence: TGTGCTAGTGGTTTGGTAGCGAAGGGCTACACCTTC.

Here the CDR3 DNA reads TGTGCCAGCAGTCCGGGACAGTTAAACTATGGCTACACCTTC. Its protein product is CASSPGQLNYGYTF. The chain links TRBV12-3 or TRBV12-4 to TRBJ1-2; 7 bases agree with TRBD1. V lost 5 bases and J lost 2; bases outside the gene matches: 5. The CDR3 has 14 residues.

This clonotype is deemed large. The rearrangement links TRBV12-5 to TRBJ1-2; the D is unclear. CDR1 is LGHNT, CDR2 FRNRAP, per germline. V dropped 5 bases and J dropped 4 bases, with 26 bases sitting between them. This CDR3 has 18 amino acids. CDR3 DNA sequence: TGTGCTAGTGGTCAATACCCGGTAGGACTGAGGTTGGGCTATGGCTACACCTTC. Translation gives CASGQYPVGLRLGYGYTF.

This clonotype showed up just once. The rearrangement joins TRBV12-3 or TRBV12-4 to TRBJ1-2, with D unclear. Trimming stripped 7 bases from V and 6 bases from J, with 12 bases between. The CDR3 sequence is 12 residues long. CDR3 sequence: CASTTGIHGYTF. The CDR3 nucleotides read TGTGCCAGCACCACTGGCATCCATGGCTACACCTTC.

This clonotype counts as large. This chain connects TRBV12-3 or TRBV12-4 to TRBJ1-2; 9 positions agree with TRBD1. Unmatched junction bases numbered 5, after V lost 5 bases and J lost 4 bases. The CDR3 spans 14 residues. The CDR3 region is CASSPGQGFYGYTF. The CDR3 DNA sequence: TGTGCCAGCAGTCCGGGACAGGGATTCTATGGCTACACCTTC.

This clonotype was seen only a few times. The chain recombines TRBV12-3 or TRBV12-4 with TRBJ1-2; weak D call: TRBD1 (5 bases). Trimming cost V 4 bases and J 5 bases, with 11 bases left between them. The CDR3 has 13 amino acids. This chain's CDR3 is CASSSDGTYGYTF. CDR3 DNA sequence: TGTGCCAGCAGTTCGGACGGGACTTATGGCTACACCTTC.

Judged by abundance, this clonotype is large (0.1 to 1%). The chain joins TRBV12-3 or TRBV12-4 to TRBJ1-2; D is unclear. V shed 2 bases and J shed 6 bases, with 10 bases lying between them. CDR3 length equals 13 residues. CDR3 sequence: CASSLYGIDGYTF. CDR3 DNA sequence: TGTGCCAGCAGTTTATATGGGATCGATGGCTACACCTTC.

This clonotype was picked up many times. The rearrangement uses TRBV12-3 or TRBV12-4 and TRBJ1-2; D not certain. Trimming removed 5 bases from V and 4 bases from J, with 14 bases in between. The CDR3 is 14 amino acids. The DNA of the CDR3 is TGTGCCAGCAGTGGGGAGCAGTCTCGCTATGGCTACACCTTC. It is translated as CASSGEQSRYGYTF.

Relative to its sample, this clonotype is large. CDR3: CASSQGLEGYTF. CDR3 nucleotide sequence: TGTGCCAGCAGCCAGGGGTTGGAGGGCTACACCTTC. The chain recombines TRBV12-3 or TRBV12-4 with TRBJ1-2; tentatively, D is TRBD1 (6 bases). Trimming shortened V by 6 bases and J by 8 bases, and 13 bases separated the two germline ends. This CDR3 comprises 12 residues.

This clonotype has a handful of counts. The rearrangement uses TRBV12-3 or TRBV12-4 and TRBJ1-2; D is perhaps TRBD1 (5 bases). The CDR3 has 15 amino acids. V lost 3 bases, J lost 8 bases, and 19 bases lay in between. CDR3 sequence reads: CASSFTLGAGRGYTF. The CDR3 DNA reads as TGTGCCAGCAGTTTTACCCTCGGGGCAGGGCGCGGCTACACCTTC.

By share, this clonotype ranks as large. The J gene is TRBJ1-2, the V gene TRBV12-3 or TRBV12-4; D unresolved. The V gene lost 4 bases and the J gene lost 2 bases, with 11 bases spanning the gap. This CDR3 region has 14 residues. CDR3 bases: TGTGCCAGCAGTTCATTTCCGGACAACTATGGCTACACCTTC. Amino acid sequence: CASSSFPDNYGYTF.

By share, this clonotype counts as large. The CDR3, as DNA: TGTGCCAGCAGTTCCAGCCCCTATGGCTACACCTTC. Amino acid sequence: CASSSSPYGYTF. V usage is TRBV12-3 or TRBV12-4 and J usage is TRBJ1-2, with D unclear. Trimming left V 4 bases short and J 4 bases short, with 7 bases between. This CDR3 contains 12 residues.

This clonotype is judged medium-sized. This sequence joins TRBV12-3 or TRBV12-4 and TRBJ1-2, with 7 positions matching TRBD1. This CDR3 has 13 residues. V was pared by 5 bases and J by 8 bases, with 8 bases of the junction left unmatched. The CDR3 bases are TGTGCCAGCAGTGACAGGGCGGCAAAAGGCTACACCTTC. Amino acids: CASSDRAAKGYTF.

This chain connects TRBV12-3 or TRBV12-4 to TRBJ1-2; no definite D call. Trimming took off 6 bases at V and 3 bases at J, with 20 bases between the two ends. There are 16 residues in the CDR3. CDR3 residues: CASRLSSPGEDYGYTF. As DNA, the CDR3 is TGTGCCAGCAGACTTTCATCCCCGGGCGAGGACTATGGCTACACCTTC.

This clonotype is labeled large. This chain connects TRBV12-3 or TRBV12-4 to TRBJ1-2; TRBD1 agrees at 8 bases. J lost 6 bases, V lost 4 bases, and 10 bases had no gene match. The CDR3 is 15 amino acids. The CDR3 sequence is CASSSGTGHWDGYTF. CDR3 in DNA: TGTGCCAGCAGTTCCGGGACAGGCCATTGGGATGGCTACACCTTC.

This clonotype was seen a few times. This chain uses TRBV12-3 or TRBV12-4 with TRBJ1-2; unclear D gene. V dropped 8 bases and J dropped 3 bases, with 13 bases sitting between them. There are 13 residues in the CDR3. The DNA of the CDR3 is TGTGCCAGCTGGCCGAGGGATGACTATGGCTACACCTTC. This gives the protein CASWPRDDYGYTF.

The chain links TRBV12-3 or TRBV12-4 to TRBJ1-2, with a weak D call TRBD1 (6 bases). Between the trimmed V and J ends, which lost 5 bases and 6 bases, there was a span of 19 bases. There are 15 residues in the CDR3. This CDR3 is CASSATIQGTDGYTF. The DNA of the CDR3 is TGTGCCAGCAGTGCCACCATACAGGGCACGGATGGCTACACCTTC.